The 9 T cell receptor beta chains listed next were all sequenced from one sample in a study of shared clonotypes between healthy human individuals (dated by TCRdb to 2018 to 2020). CD8 naive samples consisted of CD45RO-negative cells that were positively selected for CCR7, yielding a CD45RA+CCR7+ population without TemRA cells. Library prep was done by the immunoSEQ multiplex PCR assay. Here the immuneACCESS table is served through TCRdb, limited to in-frame sequences with V and J called. Missing clones are a known gap in these copies; in checked studies unresolved V genes cover under half, and the rest lacks a known reason. This sample comprises around 2.1 million clones, around 93% of them detected only once. Of the sample, roughly 1.8% falls within the top ten clones. The sample consisted of naive CD8+ T cells from PBMCs. Explained via the paper, the cell subset or site label denotes: CD45RA+CCR7+. The receptor source for this set is a man younger than 30 in good health. Some clones in this sample may be carry-over from other donors' samples.

The chain combines TRBV28 with TRBJ1-1, with TRBD1 matching over 7 bases. Germline V gene sequence: CDR1 MDHEN, CDR2 SYDVKM. V trimming: 3 bases; J trimming: 2 bases; junction bases outside the gene matches: 9. This CDR3 is 16 amino acids long. CDR3 sequence reads: CASSLPQQGFNTEAFF. As DNA, the CDR3 is TGTGCCAGCAGTTTGCCCCAACAGGGGTTTAACACTGAAGCTTTCTTT.

This chain uses TRBV27 with TRBJ1-2, with 7 positions matching TRBD1. Losses at the gene ends were 3 bases for V and 4 bases for J; bases not matched to a gene: 8. Germline CDR1 and CDR2: MNHEY and SMNVEV (reference sequence). The CDR3 runs to 15 residues. The CDR3 sequence: CASSLRQGWTYGYTF. In nucleotides, the CDR3 is TGTGCCAGCAGTTTGCGACAGGGATGGACCTATGGCTACACCTTC.

Worth noting for this clone: At the DNA level, this CDR3 is encoded by other sequences in the same sample as well. The genes are TRBV30 and TRBJ1-1, with D unclear. Germline V gives CDR1 GTSNPN, CDR2 SVGIG (reference sequence). This CDR3 region has 13 residues. V gave up 0 bases and J gave up 1 base, with 6 bases separating them. The CDR3 DNA reads TGTGCCTGGAGTGTTGGCGGGAACACTGAAGCTTTCTTT. This codes for CAWSVGGNTEAFF. The full variable domain, its missing parts supplied by reference TRBV30 and TRBJ1-1, is SQTIHQWPATLVQPVGSPLSLECTVEGTSNPNLYWYRQAAGRGLQLLFYSVGIGQISSEVPQNLSASRPQDRQFILSSKKLLLSDSGFYLCAWSVGGNTEAFFGQGTRLTVV.

The rearrangement links TRBV9 to TRBJ2-1, with D maybe TRBD1 (6 bases). Germline CDR1 and CDR2: SGDLS and YYNGEE. This CDR3 contains 15 residues. Trimming left V 2 bases short and J 8 bases short, with 17 bases between. This chain's CDR3 is CASSVSGQRADEQFF. For the CDR3, the DNA is TGTGCCAGCAGCGTTTCCGGACAGAGGGCGGATGAGCAGTTCTTC.

V gene TRBV10-3 combines with J gene TRBJ2-2, with 7 bases matching TRBD2. Per germline, CDR1 ENHRY and CDR2 SYGVKD. With V trimmed by 5 bases and J by 3 bases, 24 bases remained unmatched. The CDR3 extends over 21 amino acids. CDR3 amino acids: CAISITDPPSGRESDTGELFF. DNA for the CDR3: TGTGCCATCAGTATCACAGACCCCCCCTCTGGGCGGGAGTCGGACACCGGGGAGCTGTTTTTT.

This chain connects TRBV4-1 to TRBJ1-4, with 8 bases fitting TRBD1. CDR3 length: 17 residues. The V segment lost 0 bases and the J segment 4 bases; nucleotides outside the gene matches: 7. The V gene's germline CDR1 is MGHRA and CDR2 YSYEKL. CDR3: CASSQDSRTGLNEKLFF. CDR3 in DNA: TGCGCCAGCAGCCAAGATAGCAGGACAGGGCTTAATGAAAAACTGTTTTTT.

The CDR3 coding sequence is TGTGCCAGCAGCCCCAGCCGCGCGGGAGGGCGCGAGCAGTACTTC. Its translation: CASSPSRAGGREQYF. The genes are TRBV7-8 and TRBJ2-7, with TRBD2 identical over 9 bases. The CDR3 covers 15 residues. Losses at the gene ends were 5 bases for V and 6 bases for J; bases not matched to a gene: 11. Germline lookup yields CDR1 SGHVS and CDR2 FQNEAQ.

The V and J genes are TRBV29-1 and TRBJ1-1; a weak D match, TRBD1 (5 bases). Germline V CDR1 and CDR2: SQVTM, ANQGSEA. Between the trimmed V and J ends, which lost 1 base and 1 base, there was a span of 19 bases. The CDR3 spans 17 residues. CDR3 loop: CSVEVRWAGEANTEAFF. The CDR3 nucleotides read TGCAGCGTTGAAGTAAGATGGGCGGGGGAGGCGAACACTGAAGCTTTCTTT.

This clone was detected once. The V and J genes are TRBV29-1 and TRBJ1-2; 7 positions match TRBD1. The CDR3 is 11 residues long. J lost 7 bases, V lost 7 bases, and 6 bases had no gene match. Germline CDR1 reads SQVTM; CDR2 reads ANQGSEA. The CDR3 region is CSGLTGTGYTF. DNA for the CDR3: TGCAGCGGATTGACAGGGACTGGCTACACCTTC. The variable domain in full, completed from reference TRBV29-1 and TRBJ1-2, reads SAVISQKPSRDICQRGTSLTIQCQVDSQVTMMFWYRQQPGQSLTLIATANQGSEATYESGFVIDKFPISRPNLTFSTLTVSNMSPEDSSIYLCSGLTGTGYTFGSGTRLTVV.